The 6 T cell receptor beta chains below were found in one sample sequenced in a study of blood T cell repertoires in COVID-19 (dated by TCRdb to the early 2020s). Library method: the immunoSEQ multiplex PCR assay. TCRdb stores this immuneACCESS table with in-frame sequences only. Part of the clones is absent; in the studies checked, under half of the shortfall reflects unresolved V genes, and no reason is known for the rest. Recorded for this sample are about 200,000 clones; about 88% of them occurred a single time. More than 2.5% of the sample rests with the top ten. Sequencing was performed on peripheral blood. The receptors were sampled from a man in his 60s with acute or convalescent COVID-19.

The gene calls are TRBV9 and TRBJ2-7, with 9 bases identical to TRBD1. The length of the CDR3 is 14 residues. V lost 0 bases, J lost 7 bases, and 5 bases stayed unmatched. CDR1 is SGDLS, CDR2 YYNGEE, per germline. CDR3 nucleotides: TGTGCCAGCAGCGTAGTACAGGGGGCTGGGGAGCAGTACTTC. Translation: CASSVVQGAGEQYF.

This clone was seen once. The V gene is TRBV18, the J gene TRBJ2-7; perhaps TRBD2 as D (6 bases). The CDR3 has 16 amino acids. Germline V lookup: CDR1 KGHSH, CDR2 LQKENI. Trimming removed 4 bases from V and 4 bases from J, with 20 bases in between. For the CDR3, the DNA is TGTGCCAGCTCACTTTCGAGCCAGGGAGGAACTTACGAGCAGTACTTC. Residues: CASSLSSQGGTYEQYF. The full variable domain, its missing parts supplied by reference TRBV18 and TRBJ2-7, is NAGVMQNPRHLVRRRGQEARLRCSPMKGHSHVYWYRQLPEEGLKFMVYLQKENIIDESGMPKERFSAEFPKEGPSILRIQQVVRGDSAAYFCASSLSSQGGTYEQYFGPGTRLTVT.

The chain has TRBV19 and TRBJ1-1; the D is unclear. CDR1 is LNHDA, CDR2 SQIVND, per germline (reference sequence). Trimming pared 7 bases from V and 1 base from J, leaving 13 bases between. The CDR3 runs to 14 residues. The CDR3 spells CASTPTETNTEAFF. CDR3 in DNA: TGTGCCAGTACCCCAACAGAAACGAACACTGAAGCTTTCTTT.

The chain couples TRBV5-1 to TRBJ1-4; 10 bases match TRBD1. Germline CDR1 SGHRS, CDR2 YFSETQ. V was pared by 1 base and J by 8 bases, with 5 bases of the junction left unmatched. This CDR3 has 15 amino acids. As DNA, the CDR3 is TGCGCCAGCAGCTTGAGTGGGACAGGGGAGGAAAAACTGTTTTTT. It specifies CASSLSGTGEEKLFF.

The CDR3 is CASSLERGLNTEAFF. In DNA, the CDR3 is TGTGCCAGCAGCTTAGAAAGGGGGTTGAACACTGAAGCTTTCTTT. The V gene is TRBV7-2, the J gene TRBJ1-1, with D tentatively TRBD1 (6 bases). The CDR3 extends over 15 amino acids. The V end was cut by 1 base, the J end by 0 bases, with 9 bases between. Per germline, CDR1 SGHTA and CDR2 FQGNSA.

The rearrangement links TRBV11-2 to TRBJ2-3, with 8 bases that match TRBD2. Per germline, CDR1 SGHAT and CDR2 FQNNGV. The CDR3 contains 16 residues. V lost 1 base and J lost 4; bases outside the gene matches: 7. The CDR3 sequence: CASSLVLGGVPDTQYF. The CDR3 DNA reads as TGTGCCAGCAGCTTAGTCCTCGGGGGGGTCCCAGATACGCAGTATTTT. The variable domain in full, with the rest retrieved from reference TRBV11-2 and TRBJ2-3, is EAGVAQSPRYKIIEKRQSVAFWCNPISGHATLYWYQQILGQGPKLLIQFQNNGVVDDSQLPKDRFSAERLKGVDSTLKIQPAKLEDSAVYLCASSLVLGGVPDTQYFGPGTRLTVL.